This TCR beta chain originates from a study of tumor-infiltrating lymphocytes in primary liver carcinoma (dated by TCRdb to 2015 to 2018). In the study overall: Hepatocellular carcinoma (four) or combined HCC and intrahepatic cholangiocarcinoma (one) was present in the five patients, who were three men and two women aged 30 to 69 years. The tumors of the five patients were staged as T1-T3 N0M0, with maximum diameters ranging from 4.2 to 10 cm. Roughly 3.5 to 8 million productive TCRbeta reads were obtained per sample, and no significant difference in read depth was found between tissue types. Across five regions of each liver tumor, along with adjacent normal tissue and blood, the study brought together TCRbeta repertoire sequencing, expression microarrays and whole-exome sequencing. To link TCRbeta repertoire diversity with the local molecular phenotype, the approximately 25 tumor region samples were profiled using Agilent mRNA microarrays. Reproducibility between technical replicate repertoires was high, with correlation coefficients above 0.95 and mean shared-clone rates approximately 0.88. A total of 35 or so specimens from 5 patients, comprising roughly 25 tumor regions, 5 adjacent noncancerous liver tissues and 5 peripheral blood samples, were covered by TCRbeta repertoire sequencing. What the research found in general, with its limitations: Because only the TCR beta chain was sequenced and unpaired alpha chains were not captured, true repertoire diversity is likely underestimated. Repertoire overlap was found to be higher between tumor regions (mean roughly 36%) than between tumor-adjacent (around 17%) or tumor-blood (14%) pairs, consistent with antigen-driven expansion. The study included only a few patients, and the authors note findings should be validated in a larger study. Since the samples were bulk and unsorted, there was no way to compare CD4+ and CD8+ T cell repertoires. Only about 7-25% of top clones were found in all five regions of a tumor, suggesting spatial heterogeneity of tumor-infiltrating T cells. The top 250 clones accounted for a significantly greater share of the repertoire in tumors than in blood (p = 0.039).

A remark on this clonotype: Its cognate antigen has yet to be identified. One end of the junction is discordant with germline, which a read error may explain.

Using a constant-region primer and ProtoScript II reverse transcriptase, TCRbeta-specific cDNA was reverse-transcribed from around 500 ng total RNA. TCRbeta libraries were built with three nested multiplex PCR rounds, a slightly modified ARM-PCR procedure. Each of the first two PCR rounds ran for approximately 10 cycles and used multiplex TRBV1-TRBV30 forward primers together with a Cbeta reverse primer. Sample barcodes and Illumina adapters were added in a final 25-cycle PCR using Deep VentR polymerase. Before sequencing, amplicons between 200 and 500 bp were purified from gel using a QIAquick gel extraction kit. The TCRbeta amplicons were sequenced with 250-bp paired-end reads on an Illumina HiSeq 2500. The published analysis was carried out like this. Quality trimming of reads was performed with Trimmomatic v0.33, and paired reads were merged with FLASH v1.2.11 so that full CDR3 sequences could be recovered. V, D and J germline segments were assigned to the rearranged TCRbeta sequences using MiGEC v1.2.1b. Clonotype statistics and Shannon-Wiener diversity indices were calculated with VDJtools v1.0.0. Except for diversity analysis, only each sample's 250 most abundant clonotypes were used in subsequent analyses to reduce sampling bias. TCRdb trimmed the raw reads at Q25, called clones with MiXCR and kept productive beta chains. All rows with the same CDR3 protein become a single entry with the most common DNA and genes. These V and J calls are TCRdb output, not the study's own analysis. This sample gives some 50,000 distinct CDR3 sequences in total; less than 75% of them show up just once. 25% to 30% of the sample comes from the top ten.

Total RNA and DNA were co-extracted without cell sorting from roughly 20-30 mg of bulk tissue using the AllPrep DNA/RNA mini kit. Surgical resection was performed in China between late 2015 and early 2016 on 5 or 6 patients with histopathologically diagnosed primary liver carcinoma. At the time of sampling, the patients were treatment-naive and had chronic HBV infection. Five spatially separated regions were sampled per tumor: superior, inferior, left-lateral and right-lateral poles, plus the tumor centre. According to histology, viable tumor cells made up more than 80% of every tumor sample. Fresh tumor and adjacent tissue pieces were bisected, with one half stored in RNAlater at -80 degrees C and the other half sent for histology. Sequences MGHRA (CDR1) and YSYEKL (CDR2) are obtained from the germline V gene. Including the terminal cysteine and phenylalanine, the CDR3 comprises 15 residues. Here the CDR3 DNA is all that survives: 45 bases in frame from base 1.

The TCR originated in a man aged 40-50 years with primary liver carcinoma and hepatitis B virus infection. This chain joins TRBV4-1 to TRBJ2-7; no confident D gene assignment can be made. What was sequenced was liver tumor tissue from sampling region 5. Taken with the paper, the label for cell subset or site translates to: tumor region T5, tumor centre. CDR3 region: CASSQAGIGSYEQYF. Read as DNA, the sequence is TGCGCCAGCAGCCAAGCAGGTATTGGCTCCTACGAGCAGTATTTC.